Each of the 32 T cell receptor beta chains below was sequenced from the same sample in a study of cytomegalovirus exposure and HLA in healthy donors (dated by TCRdb to the late 2010s). Library preparation used the immunoSEQ multiplex PCR assay. For the multiplex PCR, a mixture combining 60 forward primers for TCR Vbeta segments and 13 reverse primers for TCR Jbeta segments was used. TCRdb stores this immuneACCESS table with in-frame sequences only. Part of the clones is absent; in the studies checked, under half of the shortfall reflects unresolved V genes, and no reason is known for the rest. This sample comprises about 170,000 clones, around 80% of them detected only once. Under 3% of the sample is in the top ten clones. The sequencing input was PBMCs. Every receptor here comes from a male donor in good health and CMV-seronegative.

The rearrangement links TRBV29-1 to TRBJ2-2; 8 bases line up with TRBD1. With V trimmed by 4 bases and J by 4 bases, 5 bases remained unmatched. Germline-derived CDR1 and CDR2 are SQVTM and ANQGSEA. CDR3 length equals 14 residues. This CDR3 reads CSVAVTGGTGELFF. CDR3 DNA sequence: TGCAGCGTTGCCGTAACAGGGGGCACCGGGGAGCTGTTTTTT.

J is TRBJ1-5 and V is TRBV19; 9 bases line up with TRBD1. Germline CDR1 reads LNHDA; CDR2 reads SQIVND (reference sequence). The CDR3 is made up of 14 amino acids. Trimming took 5 bases from V and 6 from J; bases not matched to a gene: 5. The CDR3 protein is CASSSTGGGQPQHF. The CDR3 coding sequence is TGTGCCAGTAGTTCGACAGGGGGTGGTCAGCCCCAGCATTTT. Based on the CDR3 plus reference TRBV19 and TRBJ1-5, the full variable domain is DGGITQSPKYLFRKEGQNVTLSCEQNLNHDAMYWYRQDPGQGLRLIYYSQIVNDFQKGDIAEGYSVSREKKESFPLTVTSAQKNPTAFYLCASSSTGGGQPQHFGDGTRLSIL.

The chain combines TRBV7-9 with TRBJ2-1; D perhaps matches TRBD2 (6 bases). V dropped 6 bases and J dropped 2 bases, with 20 bases sitting between them. CDR1 and CDR2 from the germline V gene are SEHNR and FQNEAQ (reference sequence). CDR3 length equals 17 residues. CDR3: CASSPNLGTSPYNEQFF. The CDR3 DNA sequence: TGTGCCAGCAGTCCGAACCTAGGGACTTCGCCCTACAATGAGCAGTTCTTC.

A few counts support this clone. The V gene is TRBV5-1, the J gene TRBJ1-5, with D perhaps TRBD1 (5 bases). This CDR3 has 13 amino acids. V lost 0 bases and J 12 bases, leaving 13 bases between the germline ends. Germline V gives CDR1 SGHRS, CDR2 YFSETQ. CDR3 coding DNA: TGCGCCAGCAGCTTGGTTCCATCGCAGGGCCAGCATTTT. Encoded protein: CASSLVPSQGQHF.

The V call is TRBV18, the J call TRBJ2-7, with a possible D match to TRBD1 (5 bases). Between the trimmed V and J ends, which lost 1 base and 0 bases, there was a span of 10 bases. Germline V gene sequence: CDR1 KGHSH, CDR2 LQKENI. This CDR3 is 15 amino acids long. The CDR3 spells CASSPLKGPSYEQYF. The CDR3 bases are TGTGCCAGCTCACCACTTAAGGGGCCCTCCTACGAGCAGTACTTC.

This rearrangement joins TRBV9 to TRBJ2-1; TRBD1 is a possible D gene (6 bases). Germline CDR1 SGDLS, CDR2 YYNGEE. The germline V and J ends were trimmed by 0 bases and 6 bases, with 10 bases remaining between them. The CDR3 has 14 residues. CDR3 protein: CASSVDRAVNEQFF. In DNA, the CDR3 is TGTGCCAGCAGCGTAGACAGGGCCGTCAATGAGCAGTTCTTC.

The chain links TRBV27 to TRBJ2-5, with 9 bases lining up with TRBD1. The CDR3 runs to 19 residues. Germline CDR1 reads MNHEY; CDR2 reads SMNVEV (reference sequence). J gave up 5 bases and V 4 bases, and 20 bases lay outside the gene matches. Here the CDR3 reads CASSSFTRAGTGFGETQYF. The CDR3 nucleotides read TGTGCCAGCAGTTCTTTCACCCGGGCCGGGACAGGGTTCGGGGAGACCCAGTACTTC.

This clone was observed a single time. J is TRBJ1-1 and V is TRBV7-6; maybe TRBD1 (6 bases). This CDR3 has 13 residues. Per the germline V gene, CDR1 is SGHVS and CDR2 is FNYEAQ. The V end was cut by 5 bases, the J end by 5 bases, with 12 bases between. CDR3 bases: TGTGCCAGCAGCCGGGACACGAGGACTGAAGCTTTCTTT. It encodes CASSRDTRTEAFF.

The chain joins TRBV6-1 to TRBJ2-7; 10 bases map to TRBD1. This CDR3 region has 13 residues. The V segment lost 8 bases and the J segment 6 bases; nucleotides outside the gene matches: 7. The germline V gene has CDR1 MNHNS and CDR2 SASEGT. As DNA, the CDR3 is TGTGCCAGCGGTGGGACAGGGGTGGCCGAGCAGTACTTC. Its protein is CASGGTGVAEQYF.

The chain links TRBV9 to TRBJ1-1; no definite D call. The CDR3 runs 13 residues. V was cut by 0 bases and J by 6 bases, with 9 bases left in between. Germline values: CDR1 SGDLS, CDR2 YYNGEE. The CDR3 DNA sequence: TGTGCCAGCAGCGTAGGTTCGAGCCCTGAAGCTTTCTTT. This gives the protein CASSVGSSPEAFF. The complete variable domain, with remaining parts taken from reference TRBV9 and TRBJ1-1, reads DSGVTQTPKHLITATGQRVTLRCSPRSGDLSVYWYQQSLDQGLQFLIQYYNGEERAKGNILERFSAQQFPDLHSELNLSSLELGDSALYFCASSVGSSPEAFFGQGTRLTVV.

This sequence joins TRBV6-6 and TRBJ1-4; a weak D match, TRBD1 (5 bases). The CDR3 is 15 residues long. Between the trimmed V and J ends, which lost 2 bases and 3 bases, there was a span of 10 bases. Germline V gene data show CDR1 as MNHNY and CDR2 as SVGAGI (reference sequence). The DNA for the CDR3 is TGTGCCAGCAGTTACCCAGGGAGGGCTAATGAAAAACTGTTTTTT. Translation gives CASSYPGRANEKLFF.

The CDR3 region has the DNA TGTGCCAGCAGCTCGAAAGGACAGGGGACTCAAGAGACCCAGTACTTC. Its translation is CASSSKGQGTQETQYF. The V call is TRBV5-4, the J call TRBJ2-5, with 9 bases lining up with TRBD1. The germline gives CDR1 SGHNT, CDR2 YYREEE (reference sequence). The V and J ends lost 3 bases and 2 bases, in that order; junction bases with no gene match: 8. The CDR3 totals 16 residues. The whole variable domain, remainder taken from reference TRBV5-4 and TRBJ2-5, is ETGVTQSPTHLIKTRGQQVTLRCSSQSGHNTVSWYQQALGQGPQFIFQYYREEENGRGNFPPRFSGLQFPNYSSELNVNALELDDSALYLCASSSKGQGTQETQYFGPGTRLLVL.

The CDR3 region is CASSPAQGQGALGYTF. CDR3 sequence (DNA): TGTGCCAGCAGCCCAGCACAGGGGCAGGGGGCGCTTGGCTACACCTTC. This rearrangement joins TRBV11-2 to TRBJ1-2; TRBD1 aligns across 8 bases. CDR3 length equals 16 residues. The trim removed 5 bases at V and 7 bases at J, leaving 15 bases unmatched. Germline-derived CDR1 and CDR2 are SGHAT and FQNNGV.

J is TRBJ1-2 and V is TRBV19, with 8 nucleotides matching TRBD1. Trimming took 5 bases from V and 2 from J; bases not matched to a gene: 4. The V gene's germline CDR1 is LNHDA and CDR2 SQIVND (reference sequence). CDR3 length: 14 amino acids. CDR3 nucleotide sequence: TGTGCCAGTAGTGCTGACAGGGGAAACTATGGCTACACCTTC. As protein: CASSADRGNYGYTF.

This clone was counted between two and nine times. The V and J genes are TRBV5-1 and TRBJ2-1, with 7 positions matching TRBD1. Per germline, CDR1 SGHRS and CDR2 YFSETQ. The CDR3 runs to 15 residues. With 4 bases clipped from V and 1 base from J, the junction kept 5 bases outside the gene matches. The CDR3 protein is CASSPDRTSYNEQFF. Written as DNA, the CDR3 is TGCGCCAGCAGCCCGGACAGGACGTCCTACAATGAGCAGTTCTTC.

The V and J genes are TRBV5-5 and TRBJ1-4; 9 positions agree with TRBD1. The V gene end was trimmed by 0 bases and the J gene end by 4 bases; junction bases not matched to a gene: 4. This CDR3 has 16 amino acids. CDR1 and CDR2 (germline): SGHKS, YYEKEE (reference sequence). CDR3 sequence reads: CASSLAGTGINEKLFF. For the CDR3, the DNA is TGTGCCAGCAGCTTGGCCGGGACAGGGATTAATGAAAAACTGTTTTTT. Supplemented by reference TRBV5-5 and TRBJ1-4, the full variable domain reads DAGVTQSPTHLIKTRGQQVTLRCSPISGHKSVSWYQQVLGQGPQFIFQYYEKEERGRGNFPDRFSARQFPNYSSELNVNALLLGDSALYLCASSLAGTGINEKLFFGSGTQLSVL.

The chain links TRBV5-4 to TRBJ1-2; the D is unclear. This CDR3 has 15 amino acids. Trimming removed 2 bases from V and 3 bases from J, with 14 bases in between. Germline V lookup: CDR1 SGHNT, CDR2 YYREEE (reference sequence). CDR3 bases: TGTGCCAGCAGCTTCGATACCGGCAGGTACTATGGCTACACCTTC. Encoded protein: CASSFDTGRYYGYTF.

The chain joins TRBV6-5 to TRBJ1-3; D gene uncertain. Trimming removed 0 bases from V and 0 bases from J, with 9 bases in between. The CDR3 length is 16 residues. Per the germline V gene, CDR1 is MNHEY and CDR2 is SVGAGI. CDR3 coding DNA: TGTGCCAGCAGTTACTCGGGCGGGTACTCTGGAAACACCATATATTTT. Protein: CASSYSGGYSGNTIYF.

The gene calls are TRBV5-1 and TRBJ1-1; D remains unclear. Germline V CDR1 and CDR2: SGHRS, YFSETQ. Trimming left V 3 bases short and J 0 bases short, with 6 bases between. CDR3 length: 13 amino acids. This chain's CDR3 is CASSSGLNTEAFF. The CDR3 nucleotides are TGCGCCAGCAGCTCTGGCCTGAACACTGAAGCTTTCTTT.

This clone was observed a handful of times. V is TRBV5-1 and J is TRBJ1-2, with 7 bases matching TRBD1. The CDR3 sequence is 14 residues long. Losses at the gene ends were 0 bases for V and 11 bases for J; bases not matched to a gene: 10. CDR1 is SGHRS, CDR2 YFSETQ, per germline. The CDR3 DNA reads as TGCGCCAGCAGCTTGGAGCAGGGGGTCAAATGGTACACCTTC. This sequence encodes CASSLEQGVKWYTF.

The J gene is TRBJ2-6, the V gene TRBV30; tentatively, D is TRBD1 (6 bases). Trimming removed 1 base from V and 4 bases from J, with 11 bases in between. Germline CDR1 is GTSNPN and CDR2 is SVGIG (reference sequence). CDR3 length: 15 residues. This CDR3 reads CAWSGGGSGANVLTF. DNA for the CDR3: TGTGCCTGGAGTGGAGGGGGTTCCGGGGCCAACGTCCTGACTTTC.

The V call is TRBV6-5, the J call TRBJ1-2, with no clear D. The CDR3 covers 14 residues. Trimming pared 5 bases from V and 4 bases from J, leaving 14 bases between. Germline CDR1 and CDR2: MNHEY and SVGAGI. The CDR3 sequence is CASSPTRGIYGYTF. The CDR3 DNA sequence: TGTGCCAGCAGTCCCACCCGAGGGATCTATGGCTACACCTTC.

The V and J genes are TRBV11-2 and TRBJ2-1, with no clear D. The germline V gene encodes CDR1 SGHAT and CDR2 FQNNGV. This CDR3 has 12 residues. V lost 5 bases and J 1 base, leaving 3 bases between the germline ends. The CDR3: CASSPSYNEQFF. The CDR3 DNA reads TGTGCCAGCAGCCCGTCCTACAATGAGCAGTTCTTC.

V gene TRBV20-1 combines with J gene TRBJ2-5; D gene unclear. This CDR3 is 11 amino acids long. V was pared by 6 bases and J by 2 bases, with 7 bases between. Germline V CDR1 and CDR2: DFQATT, SNEGSKA (reference sequence). The CDR3 loop reads CSASQQETQYF. The CDR3 DNA is TGCAGTGCATCCCAACAAGAGACCCAGTACTTC.

J is TRBJ2-3 and V is TRBV27, with a weak D call TRBD2 (6 bases). Trimming cost V 2 bases and J 3 bases, with 18 bases left between them. CDR1 is MNHEY and CDR2 is SMNVEV in the germline V gene (reference sequence). This CDR3 region has 17 residues. This CDR3 reads CASSLRGVGGWTDTQYF. In DNA form, the CDR3 reads TGTGCCAGCAGTTTAAGAGGGGTCGGGGGTTGGACAGATACGCAGTATTTT.

The rearrangement joins TRBV7-2 to TRBJ1-6; D may be TRBD1 (6 bases). Trimming took 1 base from V and 10 from J, leaving 14 bases between them. Germline CDR1 SGHTA, CDR2 FQGNSA. This CDR3 contains 15 residues. This CDR3 is CASSLVGGGKSPLHF. In DNA, the CDR3 is TGTGCCAGCAGCTTAGTCGGGGGGGGCAAATCACCCCTCCACTTT.

This clone is a singleton in its sample. The DNA of the CDR3 is TGTGCCTGGAGTCCCCTCATCCGGGGCACTGAAGCTTTCTTT. This translates into CAWSPLIRGTEAFF. V gene TRBV30 combines with J gene TRBJ1-1, with D unclear. The germline V gene encodes CDR1 GTSNPN and CDR2 SVGIG (reference sequence). This CDR3 has 14 amino acids. V gave up 2 bases and J gave up 4 bases, with 14 bases separating them.

Only a few counts were recorded for this clone. The chain couples TRBV4-1 to TRBJ1-1, with D perhaps TRBD1 (5 bases). Germline V gives CDR1 MGHRA, CDR2 YSYEKL. Trimming left V 0 bases short and J 1 base short, with 6 bases between. This CDR3 is built from 14 residues. The CDR3 loop is CASSQDQGNTEAFF. CDR3 nucleotide sequence: TGCGCCAGCAGCCAAGATCAGGGGAACACTGAAGCTTTCTTT.

The rearrangement uses TRBV27 and TRBJ1-1; TRBD1 is a possible D gene (6 bases). The CDR3 sequence is 15 residues long. Germline loops: CDR1 MNHEY, CDR2 SMNVEV (reference sequence). The V end was cut by 6 bases, the J end by 4 bases, with 18 bases between. This CDR3 is CASSPTRGGVTEAFF. The CDR3 bases are TGTGCCAGCAGCCCTACCAGGGGAGGGGTCACTGAAGCTTTCTTT.

The genes are TRBV23-1 and TRBJ1-5; D might be TRBD1 (5 bases). TRBV23-1 is identified as an open reading frame with a role that is uncertain. There are 15 residues in the CDR3. Trimming removed 2 bases from V and 3 bases from J, with 11 bases in between. The CDR3: CASSQRRQINQPQHF. The CDR3 bases are TGCGCCAGCAGTCAAAGGAGACAGATCAATCAGCCCCAGCATTTT.

V gene TRBV6-4 combines with J gene TRBJ1-5, with TRBD1 identical over 7 bases. V gave up 3 bases and J gave up 3 bases; unmatched junction bases: 2. CDR1 is MRHNA and CDR2 is SNTAGT in the germline V gene. This CDR3 is 14 amino acids long. CDR3 residues: CASSETGYNQPQHF. The DNA for the CDR3 is TGTGCCAGCAGTGAGACAGGGTACAATCAGCCCCAGCATTTT.

The V call is TRBV11-2, the J call TRBJ1-4; 7 bases align to TRBD1. Germline assignment: CDR1 SGHAT and CDR2 FQNNGV. This CDR3 comprises 14 residues. V gave up 2 bases and J gave up 3 bases; unmatched junction bases: 0. The CDR3 protein is CASSLQGANEKLFF. CDR3 nucleotide sequence: TGTGCCAGCAGCTTACAGGGGGCTAATGAAAAACTGTTTTTT.